Below are 25 T cell receptor beta chains sequenced from a single sample in a study of graft-versus-host responses after intestinal transplantation. The method was immunoSEQ multiplex PCR; TCRdb's version includes in-frame clones alone and lacks a portion of them. The table shows 10,000 to 15,000 clones, with about three quarters occurring only once. Intraepithelial and lamina propria lymphocytes were isolated from graft specimens. This sample comprised ileum tissue, obtained about 150 days after intestinal transplantation. The origin of the receptors is a human patient who received an intestinal transplant, so some T cells may come from the graft donor.

V is TRBV19 and J is TRBJ1-4; D might be TRBD1 (6 bases). Germline V lookup: CDR1 LNHDA, CDR2 SQIVND (reference sequence). The CDR3 extends over 14 amino acids. Trimming took off 6 bases at V and 5 bases at J, with 13 bases between the two ends. CDR3 sequence reads: CASSPRGGNEKLFF. The CDR3, as DNA: TGTGCCAGTAGCCCGAGGGGGGGGAATGAAAAACTGTTTTTT.

CDR3 amino acids: CASSPMPRVGAFF. Here the CDR3 DNA reads TGTGCCAGCAGTCCTATGCCGCGGGTTGGGGCTTTCTTT. This chain links TRBV27 with TRBJ1-1; D gene ambiguous. Germline V gene data show CDR1 as MNHEY and CDR2 as SMNVEV (reference sequence). V was pared by 5 bases and J by 11 bases, with 18 bases between. The CDR3 has 13 amino acids.

This sequence joins TRBV5-1 and TRBJ1-1; 7 positions match TRBD1. The V and J ends lost 4 bases and 1 base, in that order; junction bases with no gene match: 7. This CDR3 has 15 amino acids. Germline CDR1 is SGHRS and CDR2 is YFSETQ. The CDR3 loop is CASSPAGTENTEAFF. The CDR3 DNA reads TGCGCCAGCAGCCCCGCCGGGACAGAGAACACTGAAGCTTTCTTT.

The rearrangement joins TRBV20-1 to TRBJ1-2; D is undetermined. The V gene lost 6 bases and the J gene lost 5 bases, with 10 bases spanning the gap. CDR3 length equals 11 residues. Per the germline V gene, CDR1 is DFQATT and CDR2 is SNEGSKA (reference sequence). DNA for the CDR3: TGCAGTGCGTCGGGAGGGTATGGCTACACCTTC. It translates to CSASGGYGYTF.

The chain combines TRBV7-2 with TRBJ2-5; 13 nucleotides align to TRBD2. The germline gives CDR1 SGHTA, CDR2 FQGNSA. This CDR3 is 17 amino acids long. With V trimmed by 5 bases and J by 3 bases, 9 bases remained unmatched. CDR3 amino acids: CASSLNYGLAGEETQYF. CDR3 coding DNA: TGTGCCAGCAGCCTCAACTACGGACTAGCGGGGGAAGAGACCCAGTACTTC. The whole variable domain, filled in from reference TRBV7-2 and TRBJ2-5, reads GAGVSQSPSNKVTEKGKDVELRCDPISGHTALYWYRQSLGQGLEFLIYFQGNSAPDKSGLPSDRFSAERTGGSVSTLTIQRTQQEDSAVYLCASSLNYGLAGEETQYFGPGTRLLVL.

The V gene is TRBV5-1, the J gene TRBJ1-3, with a possible D match to TRBD1 (5 bases). V lost 0 bases and J 1 base, leaving 8 bases between the germline ends. This CDR3 has 15 residues. Germline CDR1 SGHRS, CDR2 YFSETQ. CDR3 sequence (DNA): TGCGCCAGCAGCTTGGTAGGGGAATCTGGAAACACCATATATTTT. This encodes CASSLVGESGNTIYF.

This sequence joins TRBV6-8 and TRBJ2-2, with 11 bases matching TRBD2. The CDR3 has 17 amino acids. J gave up 0 bases and V 10 bases, and 10 bases lay outside the gene matches. Germline assignment: CDR1 MNHGY and CDR2 SAAAGT. The CDR3 DNA is TGTGCCACGGCCGGGGCTAGCGGGGGGACGAACACCGGGGAGCTGTTTTTT. Its protein product is CATAGASGGTNTGELFF.

The chain is built from TRBV11-2 and TRBJ2-5; 8 bases are a match to TRBD1. The CDR3 has 18 residues. CDR1 SGHAT and CDR2 FQNNGV come from the germline V gene. Germline trimming cut 3 bases from V and 7 bases from J; bases unmatched to any gene: 19. CDR3 residues: CASSLTLSGTGLDGTQYF. The CDR3 nucleotides read TGTGCCAGCAGCTTGACCCTCTCCGGGACAGGACTGGACGGGACCCAGTACTTC.

J is TRBJ1-4 and V is TRBV4-1; 7 positions match TRBD1. V gave up 0 bases and J gave up 8 bases; unmatched junction bases: 9. Germline CDR1 MGHRA, CDR2 YSYEKL. CDR3 size: 16 residues. For the CDR3, the DNA is TGCGCCAGCAGCCAAGATCCCGGGACAGCAAGCGAAAAACTGTTTTTT. Protein: CASSQDPGTASEKLFF.

This clone was seen a single time. This chain links TRBV7-8 with TRBJ1-3; 7 positions agree with TRBD1. The V gene end was trimmed by 4 bases and the J gene end by 4 bases; junction bases not matched to a gene: 7. This CDR3 contains 15 residues. Per the germline V gene, CDR1 is SGHVS and CDR2 is FQNEAQ. This chain's CDR3 is CASSWDRRDGNTIYF. CDR3 in DNA: TGTGCCAGCAGCTGGGACAGAAGGGACGGAAACACCATATATTTT.

V usage is TRBV9 and J usage is TRBJ2-5; 7 positions match TRBD2. Trimming at V came to 4 bases and at J to 4 bases, leaving 19 bases not matched to a gene. The CDR3 sequence is 18 residues long. Germline CDR1 SGDLS, CDR2 YYNGEE. CDR3 nucleotides: TGTGCCAGCAGCCCCGAGAGTAGGGACGCCGGGGGGACAGAGACCCAGTACTTC. Its protein product is CASSPESRDAGGTETQYF.

The chain is built from TRBV18 and TRBJ2-3; 8 bases line up with TRBD2. CDR1 and CDR2 (germline): KGHSH, LQKENI. Trimming removed 8 bases from V and 5 bases from J; junction bases left unmatched: 9. CDR3 length: 14 amino acids. The CDR3 here is CASDTGLAGDTQYF. The CDR3 DNA reads as TGTGCCAGCGACACAGGGCTAGCGGGAGATACGCAGTATTTT.

This clone is judged medium-sized (0.01 to 0.1%). J is TRBJ2-5 and V is TRBV7-9; D may be TRBD2 (6 bases). V gave up 5 bases and J gave up 2 bases, with 18 bases separating them. This CDR3 comprises 16 residues. The V gene's germline CDR1 is SEHNR and CDR2 FQNEAQ (reference sequence). The CDR3 region is CASSPALGGRQETQYF. The CDR3 DNA sequence: TGTGCCAGCAGCCCCGCCCTGGGAGGCAGGCAAGAGACCCAGTACTTC.

The chain recombines TRBV9 with TRBJ2-2, with a possible D match to TRBD2 (7 bases). The CDR3 totals 16 residues. V shed 0 bases and J shed 5 bases, with 14 bases lying between them. Looked up from germline, CDR1 is SGDLS and CDR2 is YYNGEE. CDR3 coding DNA: TGTGCCAGCAGCGTAGGGGACCGGGGGGCAACCGGGGAGCTGTTTTTT. This codes for CASSVGDRGATGELFF.

V usage is TRBV5-1 and J usage is TRBJ1-2; TRBD1 aligns across 8 bases. V lost 0 bases and J lost 4; bases outside the gene matches: 8. Germline loops: CDR1 SGHRS, CDR2 YFSETQ. The CDR3 has 16 residues. The CDR3 spells CASSLVPDRVPYGYTF. The CDR3 bases are TGCGCCAGCAGCTTGGTCCCGGACAGGGTGCCCTATGGCTACACCTTC.

This clone was counted a few times. The chain links TRBV28 to TRBJ2-1, with 9 bases lining up with TRBD2. Germline values: CDR1 MDHEN, CDR2 SYDVKM. The trim removed 4 bases at V and 15 bases at J, leaving 19 bases unmatched. The CDR3 has 16 residues. In DNA, the CDR3 is TGTGCCAGCAGTTCGGCCACGGTGAAACTAGCGGGCCTCAGGTTCTTC. It is translated as CASSSATVKLAGLRFF.

The chain employs TRBV6-1 and TRBJ1-2; 9 nucleotides align to TRBD1. The germline gives CDR1 MNHNS, CDR2 SASEGT. The CDR3 contains 15 residues. The V segment lost 6 bases and the J segment 4 bases; nucleotides outside the gene matches: 9. In DNA, the CDR3 is TGTGCCAGCAGACGACAGGGGGTGGTCTTCTATGGCTACACCTTC. Amino acid sequence: CASRRQGVVFYGYTF.

The rearrangement links TRBV19 to TRBJ1-2; TRBD1 aligns across 9 bases. The CDR3 extends over 14 amino acids. Germline values: CDR1 LNHDA, CDR2 SQIVND (reference sequence). J gave up 8 bases and V 4 bases, and 8 bases lay outside the gene matches. CDR3 sequence: CASSTRDRVVGYTF. In DNA, the CDR3 is TGTGCCAGTAGTACCCGGGACAGGGTTGTAGGCTACACCTTC.

CDR3 in amino acids: CASSPTKRDTDTQYF. As DNA, the CDR3 is TGTGCCAGCAGCCCGACGAAGCGGGACACAGATACGCAGTATTTT. This sequence joins TRBV7-9 and TRBJ2-3; 7 nucleotides align to TRBD2. V shed 5 bases, J shed 2 bases, and the junction held 7 bases outside the gene matches. The CDR3 has 15 amino acids. Germline V gene lookup returns CDR1 SEHNR and CDR2 FQNEAQ (reference sequence).

V is TRBV5-4 and J is TRBJ1-2; D call uncertain. Trimming left V 0 bases short and J 5 bases short, with 5 bases between. Germline CDR1 reads SGHNT; CDR2 reads YYREEE (reference sequence). The CDR3 covers 12 residues. CDR3 DNA sequence: TGTGCCAGCAGCTTGGAACGGTATGGCTACACCTTC. Protein: CASSLERYGYTF.

The V and J genes are TRBV20-1 and TRBJ2-1, with no clear D. Germline V gene lookup returns CDR1 DFQATT and CDR2 SNEGSKA (reference sequence). CDR3 length: 11 amino acids. Between the trimmed V and J ends, which lost 5 bases and 8 bases, there was a span of 10 bases. The CDR3 coding sequence is TGCAGTGCTCCTAGGTGGGATGAGCAGTTCTTC. Amino acid sequence: CSAPRWDEQFF.

This chain uses TRBV6-6 with TRBJ2-2, with 8 bases matching TRBD1. The V gene end was trimmed by 6 bases and the J gene end by 6 bases; junction bases not matched to a gene: 3. Germline V CDR1 and CDR2: MNHNY, SVGAGI (reference sequence). The CDR3 runs 13 residues. Here the CDR3 DNA reads TGTGCCAGCAGCCCGACAGGGGCCGGGGAGCTGTTTTTT. It specifies CASSPTGAGELFF.

V and J are TRBV19 and TRBJ2-7; the D gene is possibly TRBD2 (7 bases). Trimming removed 1 base from V and 3 bases from J, with 10 bases in between. The V gene's germline CDR1 is LNHDA and CDR2 SQIVND (reference sequence). The CDR3 is 14 residues long. The CDR3 coding sequence is TGTGCCAGTAGTATAGGAGGGGGGGGCTACGAGCAGTACTTC. Protein sequence: CASSIGGGGYEQYF.

The rearrangement uses TRBV27 and TRBJ2-7; maybe TRBD1 (6 bases). Trimming cost V 6 bases and J 2 bases, with 17 bases left between them. Germline loops: CDR1 MNHEY, CDR2 SMNVEV (reference sequence). CDR3 length equals 15 residues. This chain's CDR3 is CASSPGQSYPYEQYF. The CDR3 DNA sequence: TGTGCCAGCAGCCCCGGACAGTCTTATCCCTACGAGCAGTACTTC.

As concerns this clone: This sample also contains other DNA sequences that code for the same CDR3. CDR3 in amino acids: CASSRGETQYF. The CDR3 region has the DNA TGTGCCAGCAGCAGAGGGGAGACCCAGTACTTC. The chain joins TRBV7-9 to TRBJ2-5; D might be TRBD2 (5 bases). There are 11 residues in the CDR3. Per germline, CDR1 SEHNR and CDR2 FQNEAQ (reference sequence). Between the trimmed V and J ends, which lost 5 bases and 5 bases, there was a span of 6 bases.